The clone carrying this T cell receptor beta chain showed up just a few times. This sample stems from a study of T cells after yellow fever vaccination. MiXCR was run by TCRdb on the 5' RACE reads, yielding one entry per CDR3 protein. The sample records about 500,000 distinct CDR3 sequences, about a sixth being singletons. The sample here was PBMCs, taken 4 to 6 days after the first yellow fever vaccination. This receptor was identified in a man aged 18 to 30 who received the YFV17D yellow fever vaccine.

The CDR3 is CASNFGGQPQHF. CDR3 sequence (DNA): TGTGCCAGCAATTTCGGAGGTCAGCCCCAGCATTTT. The chain recombines TRBV6-2 or TRBV6-3 with TRBJ1-5; D gene ambiguous. The CDR3 is made up of 12 amino acids. Between the trimmed V and J ends, which lost 7 bases and 6 bases, there was a span of 10 bases. Germline V gene sequence: CDR1 MNHEY, CDR2 SVGEGT.